This T cell receptor (beta chain) was documented in a study of T cell responses to AZD1222 COVID-19 vaccine. This clone was observed a handful of times. As yet, its antigen is unknown. Findings of the study overall: Clonal diversity may have been underestimated, and the donors were mostly white British, with more females than males.

TCRdb keeps only in-frame clones here, not all; method: immunoSEQ multiplex PCR. The table has roughly 66,000 clones, about four fifths seen once; the top ten hold approximately 5.4%. This specimen consisted of peripheral blood, obtained on day 0 of AZD1222 vaccination. The sequence was obtained from an adult in good health.

CDR3 nucleotides: TGTGCCAGCAGCTTATGGCCTAGCGGGGTGGATACGCAGTATTTT. This translates into CASSLWPSGVDTQYF. The chain is built from TRBV13 and TRBJ2-3, with 9 bases fitting TRBD2. V dropped 2 bases and J dropped 6; count of bases not matched to a gene: 6. This CDR3 has 15 amino acids. CDR1 and CDR2 (germline): PRHDT, FYEKMQ (reference sequence).